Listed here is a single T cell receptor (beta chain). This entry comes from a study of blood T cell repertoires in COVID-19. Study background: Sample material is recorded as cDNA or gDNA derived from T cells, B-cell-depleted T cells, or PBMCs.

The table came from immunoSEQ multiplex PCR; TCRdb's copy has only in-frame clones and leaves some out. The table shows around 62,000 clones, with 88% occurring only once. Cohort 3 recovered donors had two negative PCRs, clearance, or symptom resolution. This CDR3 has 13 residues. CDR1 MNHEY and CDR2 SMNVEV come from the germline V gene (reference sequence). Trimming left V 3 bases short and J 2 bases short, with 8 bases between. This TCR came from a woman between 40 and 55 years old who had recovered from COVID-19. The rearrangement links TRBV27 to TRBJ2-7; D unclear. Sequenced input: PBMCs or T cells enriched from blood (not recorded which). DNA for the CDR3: TGTGCCAGCAGTTTGACACCGACCTACGAGCAGTACTTC. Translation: CASSLTPTYEQYF.